One TCR beta chain is described in this entry. The antigen it binds to is not known. Qualities for individual bases were not recorded, and no much larger clone is one base off. The cohort was made up of 500 to 800 healthy bone marrow donors. At the time of sampling, every cohort member was nominally healthy, though immune exposures that went unrecorded were likely present. The donor was CMV seropositive and was included in the group of almost 300 seropositive cohort members. A peripheral blood sample was provided by each donor, and peripheral blood mononuclear cells were used for TCR beta sequencing. Genomic DNA was extracted from the blood cell samples with the Qiagen DNeasy Blood Extraction Kit. The library was generated by the immunoSEQ multiplex PCR assay. For the multiplex PCR, a mixture combining 60 forward primers for TCR Vbeta segments and 13 reverse primers for TCR Jbeta segments was used. Amplification of the CDR3 region of rearranged TCR beta genes was performed with a multiplex PCR assay on genomic DNA. The Illumina HiSeq System was used to sequence the amplified TCR beta libraries as 87-base-pair reads. In the original analysis: A later analysis tallied 75 million to 95 million unique TCR beta chains across the 650 to 750 repertoires, and approximately 9.9 million of those chains were shared by two or more donors. Raw reads were error-corrected and collapsed into unique sequences with a nearest-neighbor algorithm that merged closely related sequences to remove PCR and sequencing errors. To assign V, D and J gene segments, CDR3 sequences were aligned to IMGT reference sequences. For a sequence to be retained, a match of at least six nucleotides was required to both a V gene segment and a J gene segment. Rearrangements were called productive when the CDR3 lacked stop codons and stayed in frame with V and J; all others were non-productive. Following IMGT convention, CDR3 was defined as the stretch from the second conserved V-encoded cysteine up to the conserved J-encoded phenylalanine. The earlier analysis of about 570 of the donors excluded any sequence lacking an unambiguous match to a single V gene segment. An earlier analysis of a few hundred of the donors classified V segments as functional when productive rearrangements were above 56.7% and as segregating when the standard deviation between donors was above 5%. A statistical classification framework was built for diagnosing cytomegalovirus status from the catalog of TCR beta chain sequences. V and J gene assignment, in a later analysis, came from comparing TCR nucleotide sequences with IMGT/GENE-DB human TR gene sequences. Using the TCRdist pipeline, a later analysis assigned CDR3 sequences along with most-parsimonious VDJ recombination scenarios. A later analysis defined each TCR beta chain by its CDR3 amino acid sequence plus V-gene family, and excluded reads lacking a unique V-gene family. As a way to deal with suspected cross-contamination and a sequencing artifact, a later analysis dropped more than 500 nucleotide sequences that were highly shared and had low generation probability. For each public chain, a later analysis derived a clonal expansion index from normalized ranks of inferred template counts within each repertoire. In a later analysis, generation probabilities were computed with a VDJ recombination model fitted to out-of-frame rearrangements, and the resulting probabilities were checked against IGoR. Hypergeometric tests were used in a later analysis to score TCR-TCR, TCR-HLA and TCR-CMV co-occurrence, with a repertoire-size bias correction applied to the TCR pairs. In a later analysis, false discovery rates were estimated by permuting HLA or CMV assignments 20 times. In a later analysis, co-occurring TCRs were grouped using DBSCAN, with TCRdist sequence similarity added in when clustering inside HLA-allele-positive subsets. Repertoires with fewer than 30,000 or more than 120,000 public chains, plus five repertoires with anomalous nucleotide sharing, were excluded from co-occurrence clustering. TCRdb took over this immuneACCESS table, retaining in-frame rearrangements with V and J assigned. Such tables are incomplete; in checked studies, under half of the missing clones stem from an unresolved V gene, and the remainder is unexplained. V and J calls and clone size are given by that table; D and trimming were obtained from the DNA. This sample has over 150,000 clones in its table, and around 68% of those were observed once. About 2.5% of the sample is taken by the ten largest.

These data belong to a study of cytomegalovirus exposure and HLA in healthy donors (dated by TCRdb to between 2016 and 2019). General notes on the study: According to an earlier analysis of around 600 of the donors, 200 million or so T cells yielded 120 million or so unique TCR beta sequences and approximately 300 Gb of sequence data. Approximately 310 gigabases of sequencing data and 80 million or so unique TCR sequences were included in an early release covering about 700 HLA-typed donors. Among the approximately 420 genotyped donors, approximately 76% belonged to the genetic ancestry cluster associated with self-reported Caucasian donors. The study aimed to test whether signatures of past pathogen exposure could be identified by cataloging public T cell receptors. The study profiled the T cell repertoires of 500 to 800 subjects by immunosequencing and related them to cytomegalovirus serostatus. A separate validation cohort of about 110 different subjects was used in addition to the roughly 700-subject first cohort. To predict cytomegalovirus infection status, the study combined high-throughput TCR immunosequencing, statistical association of individual TCRs with disease status, and machine learning. A later analysis re-examined previously published TCR beta repertoires from more than 650 donors and added high-resolution HLA genotyping to investigate patterns of TCR occurrence. Rather than drawing on any new phenotypic data, the later analysis identified candidate immune exposures from TCR beta sequences and the way those sequences occurred across donors. An earlier analysis of several hundred of the donors applied high-throughput TCR beta sequencing to assess whether each TCR beta V gene segment acted as functional or pseudogenic. Donor age, sex, ethnicity and CMV serostatus were compiled together with the repertoire data. Genome-wide SNP genotypes for about 60% of the roughly 700 donors were used in a later genetic analysis, which treated that subset as a discovery cohort. All discovery cohort repertoires had been generated on a single sequencing platform. Both class I and class II loci were covered by HLA typing, at four-digit resolution. The number of typed donors differed by locus: about 620-630 for A, B, C, DRB1 and DQB1; some 500 for DQA1; approximately 600 for DPA1; and about 450 for DPB1. Four or five DR-DQ haplotypes were handled as single units for association and clustering because linkage in the cohort was strong. Across some 400 genotyped donors of the cohort, an average of roughly 230,000 unique TCR beta nucleotide sequences per donor were sequenced, and roughly 20% of those sequences were non-productive. Beyond this particular receptor, the publication reports: In vitro tests confirmed that a few of the cytomegalovirus-associated TCR beta chains recognize cytomegalovirus antigens. Because some donors lacked HLA typing at each locus, the association tests relied only on the typed subset. Because counts were too low, roughly 18 rarely observed V segments, including chromosome 9 orphons, were left out of the earlier analysis of several hundred of the donors. A later genetic analysis associated a missense DCLRE1C variant with V-gene and J-gene trimming of TCR beta chains, and an independent cohort replicated the association. Immune exposure information for the cohort was limited to CMV serostatus. A cluster of highly shared sequence variants was judged likely to represent a technical artifact of the sequencing pipeline. A later analysis reported that several top co-occurrence clusters appeared linked to parvovirus B19, influenza, CMV and Epstein-Barr virus. In a later analysis, HLA-associated TCR beta chains showed more clonal expansion and lower generation probabilities than non-associated chains that were equally common. A further reported finding was that TCR beta sequences accurately predicted the HLA-A and HLA-B alleles for most subjects in the first cohort. According to a later analysis, TCR association rates differed among HLA loci, with DRB1 alleles showing the most associated TCRs and HLA-C alleles showing the fewest. A later genetic analysis reported fewer N-insertions in productive TCRs among donors in an Asian-associated ancestry cluster than the roughly 720-donor mean. Some IMGT-functional V segments, including TRBV6-2 and TRBV6-3, could not be distinguished by the 87-base-pair reads and were therefore excluded. In a later analysis, most CMV-associated TCR beta chains were found to appear HLA-restricted, with HLA associations seemingly driven largely by CMV exposure. In an earlier analysis of some 550 of the donors, most TCR beta V segments were observed in productive rearrangements about 87% or about 30% of the time, broadly matching IMGT annotations. The presence/absence analyses assumed that sequencing depth was roughly uniform across donors, and that assumption may not be true. At a false discovery rate of 0.05, a later analysis linked some 17,000 TCR beta sequences to specific HLA alleles. Correlated functional status among segregating V segments might reflect linkage disequilibrium, but an unknown experimental factor could not be ruled out. Only TCR beta chains were sequenced in this cohort, and the absence of alpha or paired-chain data limited detectable features. The classifier was reported to diagnose cytomegalovirus status with high specificity and sensitivity in both the original cohort and the validation cohort. Most TCR sequences were seen in very few donors, while some public TCRs were found in many individuals. According to the authors, the approach could potentially be generalized to other disease states and immunological phenotypes. The study listed approximately 150 TCR beta chains as associated with cytomegalovirus. Strong co-occurrence of HLA alleles, especially DR and DQ, made assigning TCR associations to individual alleles difficult.

The germline V gene encodes CDR1 LGHNA and CDR2 YSLEER. The junction shows trimming of 0 bases on V and 4 bases on J, plus 6 bases between the germline ends. From the cysteine through the phenylalanine, the CDR3 covers 13 amino acids. The read is trimmed to its CDR3 DNA, 39 bases read in frame from base 1. Here the chain combines TRBV4-3 and TRBJ1-1, with the D gene call left open. The sequence was collected from a woman between 35 and 50 years old in good health and CMV-seropositive. The sample was PBMCs. The CDR3 corresponds to CASSQEPGTEAFF. The nucleotides read TGCGCCAGCAGCCAAGAACCGGGCACTGAAGCTTTCTTT.